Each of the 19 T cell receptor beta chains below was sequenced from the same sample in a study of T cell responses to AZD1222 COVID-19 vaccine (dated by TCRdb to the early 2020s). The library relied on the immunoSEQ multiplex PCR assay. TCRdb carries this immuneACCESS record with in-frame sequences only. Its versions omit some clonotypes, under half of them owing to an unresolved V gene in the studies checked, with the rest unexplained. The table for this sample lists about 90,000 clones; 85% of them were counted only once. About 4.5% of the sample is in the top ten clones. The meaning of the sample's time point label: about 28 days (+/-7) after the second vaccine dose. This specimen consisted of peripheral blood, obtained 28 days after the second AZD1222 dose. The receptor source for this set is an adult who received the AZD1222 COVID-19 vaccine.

The CDR3, as DNA: TGTGCCAGCAGTTACTCGTGGGTGGATGAAGAAAAACTGTTTTTT. Its protein is CASSYSWVDEEKLFF. The chain combines TRBV6-6 with TRBJ1-4, with D hard to call. CDR3 length: 15 amino acids. Per germline, CDR1 MNHNY and CDR2 SVGAGI (reference sequence). Trimming took off 0 bases at V and 8 bases at J, with 13 bases between the two ends.

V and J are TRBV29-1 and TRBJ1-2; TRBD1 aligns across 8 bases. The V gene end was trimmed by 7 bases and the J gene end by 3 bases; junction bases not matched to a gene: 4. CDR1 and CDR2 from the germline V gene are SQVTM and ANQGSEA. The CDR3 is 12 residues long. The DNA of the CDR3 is TGCAGCGCCAAACAGGGGGACTATGGCTACACCTTC. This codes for CSAKQGDYGYTF.

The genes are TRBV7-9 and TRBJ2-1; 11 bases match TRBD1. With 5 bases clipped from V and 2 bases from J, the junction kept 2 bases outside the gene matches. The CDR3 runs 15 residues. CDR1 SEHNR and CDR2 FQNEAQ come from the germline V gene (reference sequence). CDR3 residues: CASSRTGGAYNEQFF. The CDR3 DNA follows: TGTGCCAGCAGCAGGACAGGGGGCGCCTACAATGAGCAGTTCTTC.

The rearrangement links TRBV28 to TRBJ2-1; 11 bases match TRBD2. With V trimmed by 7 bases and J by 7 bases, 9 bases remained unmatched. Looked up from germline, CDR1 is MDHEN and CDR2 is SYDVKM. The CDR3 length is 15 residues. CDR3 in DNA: TGTGCCAGCACACCTACTAGCGGGAGCATAAATGAGCAGTTCTTC. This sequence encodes CASTPTSGSINEQFF.

CDR3 sequence: CASSPGLASYNEQFF. CDR3 nucleotides: TGTGCCAGCAGCCCTGGACTAGCTTCCTACAATGAGCAGTTCTTC. The chain uses TRBV7-8 and TRBJ2-1; 8 positions agree with TRBD2. Germline CDR1 SGHVS, CDR2 FQNEAQ. There are 15 residues in the CDR3. J was trimmed by 1 base and V by 5 bases; bases with no gene match: 4.

CDR3 DNA: TGTGCCAGCTCATATGGTACAGGGGGCACAAATGGCTACACCTTC. It specifies CASSYGTGGTNGYTF. The J gene is TRBJ1-2, the V gene TRBV18; 9 bases align to TRBD1. The germline gives CDR1 KGHSH, CDR2 LQKENI. Germline trimming cut 5 bases from V and 6 bases from J; bases unmatched to any gene: 10. The length of the CDR3 is 15 residues.

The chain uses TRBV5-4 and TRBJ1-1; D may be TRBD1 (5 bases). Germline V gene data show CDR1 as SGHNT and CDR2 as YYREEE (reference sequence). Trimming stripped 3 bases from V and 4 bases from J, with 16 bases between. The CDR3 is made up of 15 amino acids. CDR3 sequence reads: CASSWDFEVGTEAFF. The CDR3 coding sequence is TGTGCCAGCAGCTGGGACTTTGAAGTCGGCACTGAAGCTTTCTTT.

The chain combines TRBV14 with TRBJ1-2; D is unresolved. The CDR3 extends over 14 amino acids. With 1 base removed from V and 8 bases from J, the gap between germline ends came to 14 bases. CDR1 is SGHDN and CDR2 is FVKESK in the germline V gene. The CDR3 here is CASSQGSRYHGYTF. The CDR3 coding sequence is TGTGCCAGCAGCCAAGGGTCAAGATACCACGGCTACACCTTC.

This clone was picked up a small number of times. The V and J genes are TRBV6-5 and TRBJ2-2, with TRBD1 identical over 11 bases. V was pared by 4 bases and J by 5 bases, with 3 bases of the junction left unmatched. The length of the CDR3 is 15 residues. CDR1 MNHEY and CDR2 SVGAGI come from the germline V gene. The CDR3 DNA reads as TGTGCCAGCAGTTCCGGGACAGGGGGGACCGGGGAGCTGTTTTTT. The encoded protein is CASSSGTGGTGELFF.

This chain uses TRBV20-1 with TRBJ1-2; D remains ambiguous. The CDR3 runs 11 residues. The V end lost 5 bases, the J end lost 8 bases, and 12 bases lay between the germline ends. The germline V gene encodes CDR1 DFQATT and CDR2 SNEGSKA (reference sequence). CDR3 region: CSARTGGGYTF. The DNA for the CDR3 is TGCAGTGCTCGGACGGGAGGAGGCTACACCTTC.

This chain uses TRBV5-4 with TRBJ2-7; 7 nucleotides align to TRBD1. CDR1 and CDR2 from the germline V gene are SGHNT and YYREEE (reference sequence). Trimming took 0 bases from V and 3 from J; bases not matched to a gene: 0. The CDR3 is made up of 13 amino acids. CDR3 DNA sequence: TGTGCCAGCAGCTTGGACAGGGGCTACGAGCAGTACTTC. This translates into CASSLDRGYEQYF.

CDR3 sequence reads: CASSDLQGWNSPLHF. CDR3 coding DNA: TGTGCCAGCAGCGATCTACAGGGGTGGAATTCACCCCTCCACTTT. The chain employs TRBV7-9 and TRBJ1-6, with 7 bases lining up with TRBD1. Trimming at V came to 5 bases and at J to 7 bases, leaving 8 bases not matched to a gene. CDR3 length: 15 residues. CDR1 SEHNR and CDR2 FQNEAQ come from the germline V gene (reference sequence).

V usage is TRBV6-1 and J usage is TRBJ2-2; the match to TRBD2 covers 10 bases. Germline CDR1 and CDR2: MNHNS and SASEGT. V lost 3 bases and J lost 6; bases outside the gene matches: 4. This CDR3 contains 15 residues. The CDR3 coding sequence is TGTGCCAGCAGTGAGCTAGCGGGAGTGGCCGGGGAGCTGTTTTTT. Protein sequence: CASSELAGVAGELFF.

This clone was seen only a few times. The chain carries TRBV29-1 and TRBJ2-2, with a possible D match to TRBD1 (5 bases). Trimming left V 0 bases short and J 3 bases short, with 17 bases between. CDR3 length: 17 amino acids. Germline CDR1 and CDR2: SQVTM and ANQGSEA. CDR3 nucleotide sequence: TGCAGCGTTGAAGATCCCTTGGGTAAGGGGTACACCGGGGAGCTGTTTTTT. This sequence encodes CSVEDPLGKGYTGELFF.

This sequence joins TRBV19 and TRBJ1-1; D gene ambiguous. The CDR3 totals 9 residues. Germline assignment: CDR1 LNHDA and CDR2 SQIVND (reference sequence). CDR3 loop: CSGYAEAFF. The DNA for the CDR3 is TGTTCGGGTTACGCTGAAGCTTTCTTT.

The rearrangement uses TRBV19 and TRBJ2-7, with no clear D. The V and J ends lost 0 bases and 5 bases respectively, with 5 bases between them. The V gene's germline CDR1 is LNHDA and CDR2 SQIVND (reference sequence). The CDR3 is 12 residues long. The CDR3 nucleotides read TGTGCCAGTAGTATAGAGGGCCACGAGCAGTACTTC. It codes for CASSIEGHEQYF. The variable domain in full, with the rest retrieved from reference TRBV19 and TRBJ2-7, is DGGITQSPKYLFRKEGQNVTLSCEQNLNHDAMYWYRQDPGQGLRLIYYSQIVNDFQKGDIAEGYSVSREKKESFPLTVTSAQKNPTAFYLCASSIEGHEQYFGPGTRLTVT.

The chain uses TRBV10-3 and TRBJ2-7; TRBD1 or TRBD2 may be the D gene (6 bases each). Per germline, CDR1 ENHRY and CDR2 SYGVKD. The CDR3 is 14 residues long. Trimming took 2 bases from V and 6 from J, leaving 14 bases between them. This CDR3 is CAISEDGGGREQYF. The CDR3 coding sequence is TGTGCCATCAGTGAGGACGGAGGGGGTCGCGAGCAGTACTTC.

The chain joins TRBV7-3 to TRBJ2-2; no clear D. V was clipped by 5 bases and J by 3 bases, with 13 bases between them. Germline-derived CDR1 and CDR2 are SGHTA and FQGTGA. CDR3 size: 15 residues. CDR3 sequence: CASSPQPTYTGELFF. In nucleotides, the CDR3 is TGTGCCAGCAGCCCCCAACCCACCTACACCGGGGAGCTGTTTTTT. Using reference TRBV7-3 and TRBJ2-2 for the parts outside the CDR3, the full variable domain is GAGVSQTPSNKVTEKGKYVELRCDPISGHTALYWYRQSLGQGPEFLIYFQGTGAADDSGLPNDRFFAVRPEGSVSTLKIQRTERGDSAVYLCASSPQPTYTGELFFGEGSRLTVL.

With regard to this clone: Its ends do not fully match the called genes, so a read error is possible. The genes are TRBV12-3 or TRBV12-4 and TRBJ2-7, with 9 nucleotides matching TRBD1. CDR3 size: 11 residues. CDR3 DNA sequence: TGTGCCAGCAGTTTACGTGGACAGGGGTCCTTC. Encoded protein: CASSLRGQGSF.